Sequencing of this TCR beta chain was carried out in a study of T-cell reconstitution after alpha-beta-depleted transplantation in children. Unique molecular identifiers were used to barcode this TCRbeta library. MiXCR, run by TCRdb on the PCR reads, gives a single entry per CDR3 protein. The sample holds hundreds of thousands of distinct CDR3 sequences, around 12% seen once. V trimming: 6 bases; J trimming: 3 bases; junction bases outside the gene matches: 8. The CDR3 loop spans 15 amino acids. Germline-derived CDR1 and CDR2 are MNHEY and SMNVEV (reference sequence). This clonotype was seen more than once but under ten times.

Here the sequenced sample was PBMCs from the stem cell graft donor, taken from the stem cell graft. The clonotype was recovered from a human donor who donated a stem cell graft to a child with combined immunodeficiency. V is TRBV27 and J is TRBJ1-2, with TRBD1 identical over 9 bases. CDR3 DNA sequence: TGTGCCAGCAGAGCCCAGGGACAGGGCCACTATGGCTACACCTTC. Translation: CASRAQGQGHYGYTF.